This record covers a single TCR beta chain. The sample originates from a study of blood T cell repertoires in COVID-19. Study-wide background: Collection of acute and convalescent COVID-19 samples took place in the United States, Italy and Spain. Sources were T cells, B-cell-depleted T cells, or PBMCs; the material itself was cDNA or gDNA.

Only in-frame clones appear in the TCRdb table, and some are missing; sequencing was by immunoSEQ multiplex PCR. The sample consists of tens of thousands of clones, more than 75% of them appearing once. V trimming: 3 bases; J trimming: 9 bases; junction bases outside the gene matches: 13. The CDR3 sequence is 16 residues long. The germline gives CDR1 SGHTS, CDR2 YDEGEE. This TCR was recovered from an elderly woman with active or convalescent COVID-19. Sequencing input: peripheral blood. The chain is built from TRBV5-8 and TRBJ2-1, with 9 bases matching TRBD1. The CDR3 DNA is TGTGCCAGCAGCTCGGGAGGACAGGGGTGGCGGGGTGAGCAGTTCTTC. It yields the protein CASSSGGQGWRGEQFF. The whole variable domain, remainder taken from reference TRBV5-8 and TRBJ2-1, is EAGVTQSPTHLIKTRGQQATLRCSPISGHTSVYWYQQALGLGLQFLLWYDEGEERNRGNFPPRFSGRQFPNYSSELNVNALELEDSALYLCASSSGGQGWRGEQFFGPGTRLTVL.